This record looks at one T cell receptor beta chain sequence and its context. The CDR3 is 14 residues long. CDR1 is LNHDA, CDR2 SQIVND, per germline (reference sequence). With 6 bases clipped from V and 2 bases from J, the junction kept 7 bases outside the gene matches. The data originate from a study of blood T cell repertoires in COVID-19. Measured with immunoSEQ multiplex PCR; TCRdb has only the in-frame clones, and not every one. The sample lists approximately 500,000 clones, 85% to 90% occurring once. This receptor was taken from a woman aged 45 to 65 with COVID-19, enrolled during active disease. V gene TRBV19 combines with J gene TRBJ2-7; 7 bases align to TRBD1. The material sequenced was peripheral blood. DNA for the CDR3: TGTGCCAGTAGGAGGGGGACAGAGCCCTACGAGCAGTACTTC. Protein: CASRRGTEPYEQYF.